The 20 T cell receptor beta chains below come from one sample, sequenced in a study of synovial regulatory T cells in juvenile arthritis. Sequencing was performed with immunoSEQ multiplex PCR; in TCRdb, only in-frame clones are kept and a portion is missing. Its listing shows about 10,000 clones. The sample taken for sequencing was Treg cells from blood. Described subset: remaining (HLA-DR-negative) circulating blood Treg cells. These receptors were taken from a donor aged 2-29 years with juvenile idiopathic arthritis.

The chain couples TRBV12-5 to TRBJ2-1; no DNA is available, so the TRBD2 call from TCRdb remains unchecked. Per germline, CDR1 LGHNT and CDR2 FRNRAP. CDR3 length equals 16 residues. The protein alone is recorded here. This CDR3 is CASGLVLTDSYNEQFF.

J is TRBJ1-2 and V is TRBV5-1; no DNA is available, so the TRBD1 call from TCRdb remains unchecked. The germline V gene has CDR1 SGHRS and CDR2 YFSETQ. This CDR3 has 14 amino acids. A DNA sequence was not provided. This CDR3 reads CASSLQGDIRGYTF.

CDR3 protein: CASGGLQGPDGYTF. The genes are TRBV28 and TRBJ1-2. The CDR3 spans 14 residues. No DNA sequence is on record. Germline CDR1 reads MDHEN; CDR2 reads SYDVKM.

The gene calls are TRBV19 and TRBJ2-2. The CDR3 is made up of 16 amino acids. No nucleotide data were recorded. Germline assignment: CDR1 LNHDA and CDR2 SQIVND (reference sequence). The CDR3 protein is CASKLLQTRDTGELFF.

This sequence joins TRBV27 and TRBJ2-7; TCRdb designates TRBD2, a call that cannot be tested without DNA. Germline assignment: CDR1 MNHEY and CDR2 SMNVEV (reference sequence). The CDR3 is made up of 15 amino acids. The coding DNA is unavailable. CDR3 in amino acids: CASSSKAGGLYEQYF.

The V and J genes are TRBV28 and TRBJ2-1; TCRdb names TRBD1, which stays unverified in the absence of DNA. The length of the CDR3 is 15 residues. There is no recorded DNA. The germline gives CDR1 MDHEN, CDR2 SYDVKM. CDR3 in amino acids: CASSFDRSSYNEQFF.

Frequency places this clone as medium-sized (0.01 to 0.1%). This chain uses TRBV5-4 with TRBJ1-3. From germline, CDR1 is SGHNT and CDR2 YYREEE (reference sequence). This CDR3 spans 14 amino acids. The nucleotide record is missing. The CDR3 spells CASSFGSTGNTIYF.

This chain uses TRBV10-3 with TRBJ1-1; lacking DNA, the TRBD1 call made by TCRdb goes unchecked. The germline gives CDR1 ENHRY, CDR2 SYGVKD. The CDR3 totals 15 residues. The DNA is not on file. The CDR3 spells CAISLNRVSDTEAFF.

V is TRBV5-5 and J is TRBJ2-7; the D call from TCRdb, TRBD1, cannot be confirmed without DNA. This CDR3 is 14 amino acids long. This entry has no DNA. Germline CDR1 and CDR2: SGHKS and YYEKEE (reference sequence). The CDR3 loop is CASSLEGQIYEQYF.

The chain links TRBV14 to TRBJ1-2; TCRdb outputs TRBD1, but without DNA this stays unchecked. This CDR3 spans 13 amino acids. Only the protein sequence is given. The germline gives CDR1 SGHDN, CDR2 FVKESK. The CDR3 protein is CASSQGAVYGYTF.

V gene TRBV19 combines with J gene TRBJ2-5; absent DNA, TCRdb's TRBD1 call cannot be checked. The germline gives CDR1 LNHDA, CDR2 SQIVND (reference sequence). The CDR3 consists of 16 residues. Only the protein is on record. The CDR3 protein is CASSIGSGQGVETQYF.

The chain links TRBV6-5 to TRBJ2-1; lacking DNA, the TRBD2 call made by TCRdb goes unchecked. In germline, CDR1 is MNHEY, CDR2 SVGAGI. This CDR3 has 15 residues. The coding DNA is unavailable. The CDR3 region is CASRRAAIASNEQFF.

The chain recombines TRBV28 with TRBJ1-2. This CDR3 comprises 12 residues. The protein alone is recorded here. Germline assignment: CDR1 MDHEN and CDR2 SYDVKM. The CDR3 here is CASTLGAGGYTF.

This sequence joins TRBV7-3 and TRBJ2-1; TCRdb names TRBD1, which stays unverified in the absence of DNA. Germline V gene sequence: CDR1 SGHTA, CDR2 FQGTGA. This CDR3 contains 15 residues. Nucleotide data are not available. The chain's CDR3 is CASSFTGYPYNEQFF.

J is TRBJ2-7 and V is TRBV10-3. The germline gives CDR1 ENHRY, CDR2 SYGVKD. CDR3 length: 12 residues. No nucleotide data were recorded. CDR3: CAISESWYEQYF.

The J gene is TRBJ2-7, the V gene TRBV19; the D gene TCRdb calls, TRBD1, cannot be checked with no DNA. The CDR3 totals 13 residues. No nucleotide data were recorded. CDR1 LNHDA and CDR2 SQIVND come from the germline V gene (reference sequence). CDR3 region: CASRGTGGYEQYF.

The chain recombines TRBV19 with TRBJ2-1; the TRBD2 assignment by TCRdb is unverifiable without DNA. CDR3 length: 12 amino acids. A DNA sequence was not provided. Germline CDR1 reads LNHDA; CDR2 reads SQIVND (reference sequence). CDR3 protein: CASSPRNNEQFF.

The chain recombines TRBV5-1 with TRBJ2-2. Germline CDR1 SGHRS, CDR2 YFSETQ. This CDR3 spans 12 amino acids. No DNA has been recorded. The chain's CDR3 is CASKDGTGELFF.

The chain employs TRBV1 and TRBJ1-5; the TCRdb call, TRBD1, lacks DNA for checking. TRBV1 is classified as a pseudogene. The CDR3 spans 18 residues. No DNA is listed. CDR3 loop: CTSSQGGQGRFRNQPQHF.

The rearrangement joins TRBV11-2 to TRBJ2-7; TCRdb proposes TRBD2, but this gene call is untestable without DNA. The CDR3 loop spans 15 amino acids. The nucleotide record is missing. Germline values: CDR1 SGHAT, CDR2 FQNNGV. CDR3 loop: CASSSGLAGVDSQYF.